Presented here are 29 T cell receptor beta chains from one specimen sequenced in a study of immune heterogeneity within non-small cell lung tumors (dated by TCRdb to 2017 to 2018). Genomic DNA was extracted from bulk tumor tissue and used as the TCR template, and 600 ng gDNA was amplified per sample. During surgery, multiple biopsies were taken from each primary tumor and placed as far apart as possible within the tumor mass. The study cohort was described as untreated, and the patients were newly diagnosed NSCLC cases having curative surgery. The sequencer was a HiSeq X Ten. The TCR beta CDR3 region was amplified with a multiplex PCR system whose first round of approximately 11 cycles used 32 V-gene forward primers and 13 J-gene reverse primers. The raw public reads went through TCRdb reprocessing: fastp at Q25, MiXCR clone calling, in-frame beta chains kept. Every CDR3 protein is listed once, alongside the most common genes and DNA of its rows. Within this sample are 8,500 to 13,000 distinct CDR3 sequences, with about 31% of them counted one time only. Over 20% of the sample is in the top ten clones.

Specimen: lung tumor tissue. The receptors here all came from a woman aged 50 to 65 with non-small cell lung cancer.

The chain links TRBV5-1 to TRBJ1-3; tentatively, D is TRBD1 (5 bases). Trimming shortened V by 4 bases and J by 1 base, and 9 bases separated the two germline ends. Germline CDR1 SGHRS, CDR2 YFSETQ. The CDR3 loop spans 14 amino acids. CDR3: CASSTGGSGNTIYF. The CDR3 DNA is TGCGCCAGCAGCACGGGGGGGTCTGGAAACACCATATATTTT.

The table lists this clonotype with many counts. The chain joins TRBV15 to TRBJ2-1; D call uncertain. V was pared by 0 bases and J by 4 bases, with 7 bases between. CDR3 length equals 14 residues. Germline V gene lookup returns CDR1 LNHNV and CDR2 YYDKDF (reference sequence). CDR3 loop: CATSRDWAYNEQFF. The CDR3 DNA reads as TGTGCCACCAGCAGAGATTGGGCTTACAATGAGCAGTTCTTC.

The chain joins TRBV28 to TRBJ1-2; perhaps TRBD1 as D (5 bases). Per germline, CDR1 MDHEN and CDR2 SYDVKM. V shed 5 bases and J shed 5 bases, with 21 bases lying between them. CDR3 length: 16 residues. Written as DNA, the CDR3 is TGTGCCAGCAGTGGGACTTCCGCCGCTCTAGGGTATGGCTACACCTTC. It specifies CASSGTSAALGYGYTF.

In this sample, this clonotype is medium-sized. V gene TRBV19 combines with J gene TRBJ1-5, with TRBD1 identical over 9 bases. V shed 10 bases, J shed 5 bases, and the junction held 12 bases outside the gene matches. The CDR3 totals 15 residues. CDR1 and CDR2 from the germline V gene are LNHDA and SQIVND (reference sequence). CDR3 sequence: CATALRDRVDQPQHF. The CDR3 bases are TGTGCCACCGCCCTCAGGGACAGGGTGGATCAGCCCCAGCATTTT.

This sequence joins TRBV4-1 and TRBJ1-4; D is unclear. Germline lookup yields CDR1 MGHRA and CDR2 YSYEKL. CDR3 length: 14 residues. Trimming shortened V by 0 bases and J by 11 bases, and 13 bases separated the two germline ends. Here the CDR3 DNA reads TGCGCCAGCAGCCAAGACCTGGAAGTTGGCAAACTGTTTTTT. This gives the protein CASSQDLEVGKLFF.

This clonotype ranks as medium-sized (0.01 to 0.1%). The gene calls are TRBV12-3 or TRBV12-4 and TRBJ2-3; possibly TRBD2 for D (6 bases). The CDR3 length is 14 residues. V was clipped by 6 bases and J by 1 base, with 11 bases between them. CDR3 in amino acids: CASSRGFGTDTQYF. In DNA, the CDR3 is TGTGCCAGCAGCCGGGGGTTTGGCACAGATACGCAGTATTTT.

On this clonotype itself: This may stem from a read error, because a much larger clone lies one nucleotide away. CDR3: CSSSSHPPSNQPQHF. As DNA, the CDR3 is TGTTCCAGCAGTTCCCACCCCCCCAGCAATCAGCCCCAGCATTTT. The chain links TRBV27 to TRBJ1-5; D unclear. CDR3 length: 15 amino acids. Germline CDR1 MNHEY, CDR2 SMNVEV (reference sequence).

The chain employs TRBV7-9 and TRBJ2-1, with 10 bases that match TRBD2. V dropped 7 bases and J dropped 3; count of bases not matched to a gene: 6. CDR1 is SEHNR and CDR2 is FQNEAQ in the germline V gene (reference sequence). The CDR3 is 15 residues long. The CDR3 here is CASTILAGNYNEQFF. As DNA, the CDR3 is TGTGCCAGCACCATACTAGCGGGGAACTACAATGAGCAGTTCTTC.

This clonotype was picked up a small number of times. V is TRBV15 and J is TRBJ2-5, with D possibly matching TRBD2 (5 bases). V was trimmed by 1 base and J by 5 bases, leaving 17 bases between them. The germline V gene has CDR1 LNHNV and CDR2 YYDKDF (reference sequence). The CDR3 is 16 residues long. The CDR3 region is CATSRGRETRRETQYF. The CDR3 DNA reads TGTGCCACCAGCAGAGGTCGAGAGACAAGGAGGGAGACCCAGTACTTC.

In its sample, this clonotype ranks as medium-sized (0.01 to 0.1%). The chain links TRBV19 to TRBJ2-7; 7 bases agree with TRBD1. Per germline, CDR1 LNHDA and CDR2 SQIVND (reference sequence). The CDR3 runs to 14 residues. The V segment lost 6 bases and the J segment 2 bases; nucleotides outside the gene matches: 7. The CDR3 protein is CASRATGQTYEQYF. The CDR3 region has the DNA TGTGCCAGTAGAGCCACGGGACAGACCTACGAGCAGTACTTC.

A note on this clonotype: A much bigger clone sits one base away, suggesting this may be a read error. V and J are TRBV12-3 or TRBV12-4 and TRBJ1-5; D is uncertain. With 6 bases removed from V and 0 bases from J, the gap between germline ends came to 21 bases. CDR3 length: 18 amino acids. CDR3 nucleotide sequence: TGTGCCAGCAGCCCCGAGGAGGCGTGGGAATATAGCAATCAGCCCCAGCATTTT. Residues: CASSPEEAWEYSNQPQHF.

In its sample, this clonotype was seen many times. CDR3 DNA: TGTGCCAGCAGCCAAGGGTCGCCGGGAGAGCAGTACTTC. As protein: CASSQGSPGEQYF. The chain couples TRBV3-1 to TRBJ2-7, with TRBD2 as a possible D gene (5 bases). The V and J ends lost 1 base and 7 bases respectively, with 11 bases between them. The CDR3 runs to 13 residues. Germline CDR1 is LGHDT and CDR2 is YNNKEL (reference sequence).

This clonotype has only a few counts. This chain connects TRBV20-1 to TRBJ2-1; 10 bases agree with TRBD2. Germline lookup yields CDR1 DFQATT and CDR2 SNEGSKA (reference sequence). V dropped 6 bases and J dropped 6; count of bases not matched to a gene: 11. The CDR3 is 15 residues long. The CDR3 coding sequence is TGCAGTGCACCGGGTGGAGCGGGGGGGCCCAATGAGCAGTTCTTC. It is translated as CSAPGGAGGPNEQFF.

The chain has TRBV6-2 or TRBV6-3 and TRBJ2-7; TRBD1 might be the D (6 bases). Trimming removed 2 bases from V and 0 bases from J, with 11 bases in between. CDR1 is MNHEY and CDR2 is SVGEGT in the germline V gene. This CDR3 contains 15 residues. The CDR3 DNA reads TGTGCCAGCAGTTACCACCGGGACATCTCCTACGAGCAGTACTTC. Residues: CASSYHRDISYEQYF.

A word on this clonotype: A much larger clone sits a single nucleotide away, making a read error possible. The chain joins TRBV2 to TRBJ2-3, with 8 bases that match TRBD2. Looked up from germline, CDR1 is SNHLY and CDR2 is FYNNEI. The CDR3 consists of 14 residues. The V segment lost 4 bases and the J segment 3 bases; nucleotides outside the gene matches: 3. The CDR3 is CASSGTGGTDTQYF. The CDR3 coding sequence is TGTGCCAGCAGTGGAACGGGGGGGACAGATACGCAGTATTTT.

Only a few counts were recorded for this clonotype. The V call is TRBV10-3, the J call TRBJ2-3, with 9 bases matching TRBD2. Looked up from germline, CDR1 is ENHRY and CDR2 is SYGVKD. The CDR3 totals 14 residues. Unmatched junction bases numbered 2, after V lost 6 bases and J lost 1 base. The CDR3 is CAIRGLAGTDTQYF. The CDR3 nucleotides are TGTGCCATCAGGGGACTAGCTGGCACAGATACGCAGTATTTT.

This chain uses TRBV18 with TRBJ1-5, with TRBD1 as a possible D gene (6 bases). The CDR3 consists of 14 residues. Germline CDR1 reads KGHSH; CDR2 reads LQKENI. Trimming cost V 4 bases and J 5 bases, with 12 bases left between them. CDR3: CASSRGTGHQPQHF. In DNA, the CDR3 is TGTGCCAGCTCACGTGGTACAGGGCATCAGCCCCAGCATTTT.

In its sample, this clonotype was seen many times. Compared with germline, one end of the junction differs, possibly owing to a read error. The CDR3 here is CASSSTSGGAGSSEQYF. The CDR3 nucleotides read TGTGCCAGCAGCTCGACTAGCGGGGGGGCCGGCTCCTCCGAGCAGTACTTC. V and J are TRBV7-3 and TRBJ2-7; 14 bases match TRBD2. The CDR3 extends over 17 amino acids. The germline V gene encodes CDR1 SGHTA and CDR2 FQGTGA.

This clonotype was observed at least ten times. The chain employs TRBV19 and TRBJ2-7; tentative D call: TRBD2 (5 bases). Between the trimmed V and J ends, which lost 3 bases and 5 bases, there was a span of 14 bases. Germline loops: CDR1 LNHDA, CDR2 SQIVND (reference sequence). The CDR3 is 14 residues long. The CDR3 DNA reads as TGTGCCAGTAGTATCCGAGCGGTATCCAACGAGCAGTACTTC. It translates to CASSIRAVSNEQYF. The variable domain in full, with the rest retrieved from reference TRBV19 and TRBJ2-7, is DGGITQSPKYLFRKEGQNVTLSCEQNLNHDAMYWYRQDPGQGLRLIYYSQIVNDFQKGDIAEGYSVSREKKESFPLTVTSAQKNPTAFYLCASSIRAVSNEQYFGPGTRLTVT.

The sample holds a few counts of this clonotype. The rearrangement links TRBV5-5 to TRBJ1-1, with TRBD1 matching over 7 bases. Per the germline V gene, CDR1 is SGHKS and CDR2 is YYEKEE (reference sequence). CDR3 length: 13 amino acids. Unmatched junction bases numbered 1, after V lost 4 bases and J lost 1 base. The CDR3 region has the DNA TGTGCCAGCAGCCGACAGGGGAACACTGAAGCTTTCTTT. Protein product: CASSRQGNTEAFF.

The gene calls are TRBV12-3 or TRBV12-4 and TRBJ1-1; TRBD1 matches at 8 bases. Trimming cost V 7 bases and J 1 base; bases outside gene matches: 11. CDR3 size: 16 residues. CDR3 amino acids: CASTDRVYSKNTEAFF. The CDR3 nucleotides read TGTGCCAGCACGGACAGGGTGTATTCAAAGAACACTGAAGCTTTCTTT.

This clonotype has only a few counts. The chain links TRBV5-1 to TRBJ2-2, with a weak D call TRBD1 (6 bases). The V end lost 2 bases, the J end lost 2 bases, and 10 bases lay between the germline ends. From germline, CDR1 is SGHRS and CDR2 YFSETQ. The CDR3 has 15 amino acids. The DNA of the CDR3 is TGCGCCAGCAGCTTAACAGGGCATAACACCGGGGAGCTGTTTTTT. The encoded protein is CASSLTGHNTGELFF. The entire variable domain, with the rest obtained from reference TRBV5-1 and TRBJ2-2, is as follows: KAGVTQTPRYLIKTRGQQVTLSCSPISGHRSVSWYQQTPGQGLQFLFEYFSETQRNKGNFPGRFSGRQFSNSRSEMNVSTLELGDSALYLCASSLTGHNTGELFFGEGSRLTVL.

By its share, this clonotype is medium-sized. The rearrangement uses TRBV6-1 and TRBJ2-7, with 12 bases lining up with TRBD2. Germline V gene data show CDR1 as MNHNS and CDR2 as SASEGT. J was trimmed by 0 bases and V by 6 bases; bases with no gene match: 3. The CDR3 length is 15 residues. The CDR3 DNA sequence: TGTGCCAGCAGAGGACTAGCGGGGATCTCCTACGAGCAGTACTTC. Translating gives CASRGLAGISYEQYF.

V is TRBV19 and J is TRBJ2-7; either TRBD1 or TRBD2 may fit D (6 bases each). CDR1 LNHDA and CDR2 SQIVND come from the germline V gene (reference sequence). The CDR3 covers 15 residues. V was shortened by 5 bases and J by 2 bases, with 16 bases between the two germline ends. CDR3 sequence reads: CASSRGGRGPYEQYF. In DNA, the CDR3 is TGTGCCAGTAGTCGAGGGGGGCGTGGGCCCTACGAGCAGTACTTC.

The chain couples TRBV6-9 to TRBJ2-3; no clear D. V lost 3 bases, J lost 5 bases, and 6 bases lay in between. Germline assignment: CDR1 MNHGY and CDR2 SVAAGI. The CDR3 spans 12 residues. The CDR3 sequence: CASSYDGDTQYF. CDR3 DNA: TGTGCCAGCAGTTACGATGGAGATACGCAGTATTTT.

For this clonotype: A much larger clone sits a single nucleotide away, making a read error possible. The rearrangement links TRBV20-1 to TRBJ1-1; D is undetermined. Trimming removed 7 bases at V and 0 bases at J, with 15 bases between. This CDR3 contains 14 residues. Germline V gives CDR1 DFQATT, CDR2 SNEGSKA (reference sequence). The CDR3 reads CSGTIQYLNTEAFF. Written as DNA, the CDR3 is TGCAGTGGTACAATACAGTACTTGAACACTGAAGCTTTCTTT.

Relative to its sample, this clonotype is medium-sized. This chain links TRBV20-1 with TRBJ2-7; 9 bases fit TRBD1. The CDR3 runs 12 residues. Germline loops: CDR1 DFQATT, CDR2 SNEGSKA (reference sequence). The trim removed 5 bases at V and 3 bases at J, leaving 2 bases unmatched. The CDR3 sequence: CSALGQGYEQYF. The CDR3 DNA is TGCAGTGCTCTGGGACAGGGCTACGAGCAGTACTTC.

The V gene is TRBV19, the J gene TRBJ2-2, with D perhaps given as TRBD1 or TRBD2 (5 bases each). CDR3 length equals 14 residues. V was shortened by 5 bases and J by 5 bases, with 12 bases between the two germline ends. Germline loops: CDR1 LNHDA, CDR2 SQIVND (reference sequence). This chain's CDR3 is CASSGGVGTGELFF. The CDR3 DNA reads as TGTGCCAGTAGTGGGGGAGTCGGGACCGGGGAGCTGTTTTTT.

With regard to this clonotype: With a much larger clone just one base away, this may be a read error. This chain uses TRBV20-1 with TRBJ2-7, with TRBD2 matching over 8 bases. This CDR3 comprises 15 residues. Germline CDR1 is DFQATT and CDR2 is SNEGSKA (reference sequence). The V gene end was trimmed by 5 bases and the J gene end by 0 bases; junction bases not matched to a gene: 9. The CDR3 protein is CSAFRTSSNSYEQYF. In DNA, the CDR3 is TGCAGTGCTTTTCGGACTAGCTCGAACTCCTACGAGCAGTACTTC.